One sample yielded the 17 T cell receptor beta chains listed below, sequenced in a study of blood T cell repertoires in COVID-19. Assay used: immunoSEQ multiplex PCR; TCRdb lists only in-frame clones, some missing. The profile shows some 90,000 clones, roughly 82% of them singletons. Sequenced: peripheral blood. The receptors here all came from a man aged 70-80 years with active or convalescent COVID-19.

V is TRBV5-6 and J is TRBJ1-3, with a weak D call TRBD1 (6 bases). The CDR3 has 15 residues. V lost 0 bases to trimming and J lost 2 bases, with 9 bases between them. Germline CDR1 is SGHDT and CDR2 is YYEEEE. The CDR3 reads CASSLDRVPGNTIYF. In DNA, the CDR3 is TGTGCCAGCAGCTTGGACAGGGTCCCTGGAAACACCATATATTTT.

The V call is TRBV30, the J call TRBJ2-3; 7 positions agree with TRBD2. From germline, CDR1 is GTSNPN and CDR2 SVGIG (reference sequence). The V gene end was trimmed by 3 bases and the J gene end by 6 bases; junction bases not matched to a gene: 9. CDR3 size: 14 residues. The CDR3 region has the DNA TGTGCCTGGAGGAAGCGGGGCGGGTCGGATACGCAGTATTTT. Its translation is CAWRKRGGSDTQYF.

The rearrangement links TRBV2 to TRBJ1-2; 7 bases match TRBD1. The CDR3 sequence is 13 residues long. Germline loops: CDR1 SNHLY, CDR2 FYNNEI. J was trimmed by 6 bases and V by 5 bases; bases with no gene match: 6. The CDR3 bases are TGTGCCAGCAGTTCCCACAGGGGAGATGGCTACACCTTC. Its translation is CASSSHRGDGYTF.

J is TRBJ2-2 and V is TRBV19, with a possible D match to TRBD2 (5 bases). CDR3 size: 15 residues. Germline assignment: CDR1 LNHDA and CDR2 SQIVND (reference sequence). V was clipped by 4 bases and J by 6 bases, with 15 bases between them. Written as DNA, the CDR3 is TGTGCCAGTAGTACAACGGGGAGTACCGCCGGGGAGCTGTTTTTT. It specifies CASSTTGSTAGELFF.

CDR3 sequence: CSASGGTTSNQPQHF. CDR3 nucleotide sequence: TGCAGTGCTAGTGGCGGGACCACTAGCAATCAGCCCCAGCATTTT. This chain links TRBV20-1 with TRBJ1-5; tentative D call: TRBD1 (5 bases). Germline loops: CDR1 DFQATT, CDR2 SNEGSKA (reference sequence). The CDR3 contains 15 residues. V lost 3 bases to trimming and J lost 0 bases, with 12 bases between them.

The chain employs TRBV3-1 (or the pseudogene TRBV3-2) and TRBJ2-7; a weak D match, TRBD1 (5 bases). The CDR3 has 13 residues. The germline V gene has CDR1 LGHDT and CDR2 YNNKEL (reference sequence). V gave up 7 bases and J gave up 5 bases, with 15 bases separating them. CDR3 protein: CASKARVAHEQYF. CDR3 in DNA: TGTGCCAGCAAGGCCAGGGTTGCCCACGAGCAGTACTTC.

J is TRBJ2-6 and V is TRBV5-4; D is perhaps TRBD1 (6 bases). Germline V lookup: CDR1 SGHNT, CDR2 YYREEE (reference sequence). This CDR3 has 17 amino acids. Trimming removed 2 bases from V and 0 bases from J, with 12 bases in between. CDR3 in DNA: TGTGCCAGCAGCTTTGGAGGACAGTCCTCTGGGGCCAACGTCCTGACTTTC. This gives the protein CASSFGGQSSGANVLTF.

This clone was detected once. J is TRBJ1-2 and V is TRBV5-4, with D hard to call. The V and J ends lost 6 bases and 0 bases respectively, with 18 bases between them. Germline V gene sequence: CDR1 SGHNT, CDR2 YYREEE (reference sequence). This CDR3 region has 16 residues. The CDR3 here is CASTLGPRTSNYGYTF. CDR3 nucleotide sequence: TGTGCCAGCACCTTAGGCCCCAGGACTTCTAACTATGGCTACACCTTC.

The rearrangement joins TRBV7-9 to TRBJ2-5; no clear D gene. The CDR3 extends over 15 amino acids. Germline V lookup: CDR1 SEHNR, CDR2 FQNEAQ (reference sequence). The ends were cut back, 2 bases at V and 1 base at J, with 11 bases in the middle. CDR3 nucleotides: TGTGCCAGCAGCTTAAGTCCAAACTTCCAAGAGACCCAGTACTTC. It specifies CASSLSPNFQETQYF.

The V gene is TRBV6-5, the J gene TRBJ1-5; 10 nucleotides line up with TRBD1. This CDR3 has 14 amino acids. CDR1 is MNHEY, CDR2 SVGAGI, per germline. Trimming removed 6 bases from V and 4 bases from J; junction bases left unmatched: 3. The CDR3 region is CASSLGQGNQPQHF. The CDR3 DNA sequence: TGTGCCAGCAGCCTGGGACAGGGGAATCAGCCCCAGCATTTT.

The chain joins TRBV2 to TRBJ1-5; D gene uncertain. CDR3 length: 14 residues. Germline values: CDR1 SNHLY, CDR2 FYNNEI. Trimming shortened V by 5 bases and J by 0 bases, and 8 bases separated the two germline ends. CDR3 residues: CASSFSYSNQPQHF. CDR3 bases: TGTGCCAGCAGTTTCAGTTATAGCAATCAGCCCCAGCATTTT. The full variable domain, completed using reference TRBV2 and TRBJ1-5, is EPEVTQTPSHQVTQMGQEVILRCVPISNHLYFYWYRQILGQKVEFLVSFYNNEISEKSEIFDDQFSVERPDGSNFTLKIRSTKLEDSAMYFCASSFSYSNQPQHFGDGTRLSIL.

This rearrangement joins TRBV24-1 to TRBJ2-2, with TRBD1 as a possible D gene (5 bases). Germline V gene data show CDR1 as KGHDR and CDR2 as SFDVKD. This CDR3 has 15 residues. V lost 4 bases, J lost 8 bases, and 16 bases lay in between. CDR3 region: CATSDPNRQRGELFF. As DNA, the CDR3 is TGTGCCACCAGTGACCCAAACCGACAGCGAGGGGAGCTGTTTTTT.

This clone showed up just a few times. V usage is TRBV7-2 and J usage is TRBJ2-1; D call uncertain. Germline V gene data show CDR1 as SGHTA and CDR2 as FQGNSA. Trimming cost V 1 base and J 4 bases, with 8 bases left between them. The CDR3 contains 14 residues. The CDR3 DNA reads TGTGCCAGCAGCTTAGTCTCGAGTTACAATGAGCAGTTCTTC. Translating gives CASSLVSSYNEQFF.

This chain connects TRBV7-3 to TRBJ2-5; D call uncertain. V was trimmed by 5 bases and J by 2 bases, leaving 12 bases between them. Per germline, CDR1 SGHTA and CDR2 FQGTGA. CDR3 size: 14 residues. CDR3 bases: TGTGCCAGCAGCCCTACCACCGGTCAAGAGACCCAGTACTTC. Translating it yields CASSPTTGQETQYF.

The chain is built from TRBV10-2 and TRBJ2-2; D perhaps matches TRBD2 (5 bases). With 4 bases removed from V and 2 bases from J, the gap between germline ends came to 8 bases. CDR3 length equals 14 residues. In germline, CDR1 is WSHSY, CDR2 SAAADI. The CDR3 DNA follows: TGCGCCAGCAGTGCCTCTAGCAACACCGGGGAGCTGTTTTTT. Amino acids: CASSASSNTGELFF.

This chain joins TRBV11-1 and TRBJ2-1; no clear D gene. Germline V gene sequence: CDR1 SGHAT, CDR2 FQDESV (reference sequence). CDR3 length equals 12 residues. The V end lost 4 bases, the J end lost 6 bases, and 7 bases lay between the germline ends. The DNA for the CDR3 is TGTGCCAGCAGCTCCAACAGCAATGAGCAGTTCTTC. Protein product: CASSSNSNEQFF.

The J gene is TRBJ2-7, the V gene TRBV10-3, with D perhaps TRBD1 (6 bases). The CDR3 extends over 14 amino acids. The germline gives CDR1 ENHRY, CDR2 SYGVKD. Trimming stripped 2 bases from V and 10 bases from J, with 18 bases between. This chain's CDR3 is CAISETTGSRHQYF. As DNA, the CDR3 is TGTGCCATCAGTGAGACGACAGGCTCAAGGCATCAGTACTTC.